This passage covers 24 T cell receptor beta chains from one sample sequenced in a study of cytomegalovirus exposure and HLA in healthy donors. Vbeta (60) and Jbeta (13) primers were used in the PCR. The method was immunoSEQ multiplex PCR; TCRdb's version includes in-frame clones alone and lacks a portion of them. The profile shows approximately 110,000 clones, approximately 78% of them singletons. The source material was PBMCs. The receptors derive from a man aged 35 to 55 in good health and CMV-seronegative.

This clone was observed a few times. The chain carries TRBV7-3 and TRBJ2-3, with 11 bases aligning to TRBD2. With V trimmed by 6 bases and J by 6 bases, 8 bases remained unmatched. The germline V gene encodes CDR1 SGHTA and CDR2 FQGTGA. The CDR3 is made up of 15 amino acids. DNA for the CDR3: TGTGCCAGCAGTAGATCTAGCGGGGGGTGGGATACGCAGTATTTT. The encoded protein is CASSRSSGGWDTQYF.

The chain recombines TRBV5-5 with TRBJ1-5, with a weak D call TRBD1 (6 bases). Germline V gives CDR1 SGHKS, CDR2 YYEKEE (reference sequence). The CDR3 totals 13 residues. Trimming removed 4 bases from V and 8 bases from J, with 13 bases in between. The DNA for the CDR3 is TGTGCCAGCAGCGGGGGCGGTCTTGAGCCCCAGCATTTT. Translating gives CASSGGGLEPQHF.

V is TRBV6-1 and J is TRBJ1-6; D is ambiguous. In germline, CDR1 is MNHNS, CDR2 SASEGT. The CDR3 consists of 14 residues. Trimming left V 7 bases short and J 9 bases short, with 16 bases between. For the CDR3, the DNA is TGTGCCAGCACCGGTCAGCGTGCGAGTTCACCCCTCCACTTT. Translated, it gives CASTGQRASSPLHF.

The chain joins TRBV15 to TRBJ2-5; a possible D gene is TRBD1 (5 bases). Looked up from germline, CDR1 is LNHNV and CDR2 is YYDKDF (reference sequence). Trimming left V 0 bases short and J 9 bases short, with 17 bases between. CDR3 size: 15 residues. In DNA, the CDR3 is TGTGCCACCAGCAGAGATGACAGACAGTCCGAGGCCCAGTACTTC. Translated, it gives CATSRDDRQSEAQYF.

The rearrangement links TRBV27 to TRBJ2-7, with TRBD1 identical over 8 bases. V lost 1 base to trimming and J lost 0 bases; unmatched junction nucleotides: 2. The CDR3 covers 15 residues. Germline CDR1 reads MNHEY; CDR2 reads SMNVEV (reference sequence). CDR3 sequence (DNA): TGTGCCAGCAGTTTATTTGGGACAGGCTCCTACGAGCAGTACTTC. It yields the protein CASSLFGTGSYEQYF.

V usage is TRBV6-6 and J usage is TRBJ2-1; 7 bases line up with TRBD2. This CDR3 is 13 amino acids long. The V gene end was trimmed by 1 base and the J gene end by 8 bases; junction bases not matched to a gene: 2. CDR1 and CDR2 from the germline V gene are MNHNY and SVGAGI (reference sequence). Written as DNA, the CDR3 is TGTGCCAGCAGTTACTATGGGGGGGATGAGCAGTTCTTC. As protein: CASSYYGGDEQFF.

This clone occurred a few times. This chain uses TRBV7-8 with TRBJ1-3, with D possibly TRBD1 on 5 matching bases. Germline values: CDR1 SGHVS, CDR2 FQNEAQ. The CDR3 runs to 17 residues. V was shortened by 5 bases and J by 1 base, with 18 bases between the two germline ends. CDR3 protein: CASSPQTVISSGNTIYF. CDR3 coding DNA: TGTGCCAGCAGCCCCCAGACAGTCATAAGTTCTGGAAACACCATATATTTT.

This clone was counted between two and nine times. The rearrangement joins TRBV4-2 to TRBJ1-2; possibly TRBD1 for D (6 bases). The CDR3 is 13 amino acids. Trimming took off 1 base at V and 6 bases at J, with 9 bases between the two ends. Germline CDR1 reads LGHNA; CDR2 reads YNFKEQ. CDR3 region: CASSQGTANGYTF. Written as DNA, the CDR3 is TGTGCCAGCAGCCAAGGGACAGCAAATGGCTACACCTTC.

The J gene is TRBJ1-2, the V gene TRBV30, with D unclear. The CDR3 has 12 residues. Trimming pared 1 base from V and 8 bases from J, leaving 11 bases between. Germline CDR1 GTSNPN, CDR2 SVGIG (reference sequence). CDR3 residues: CAWSARLFGYTF. The DNA for the CDR3 is TGTGCCTGGAGTGCCCGACTGTTCGGCTACACCTTC.

This clone appeared once. Mismatch with germline at one junction end may stem from a read error. This sample also contains other DNA sequences that code for the same CDR3. This rearrangement joins TRBV25-1 to TRBJ1-1; a possible D gene is TRBD1 (6 bases). This CDR3 comprises 14 residues. Germline V gene sequence: CDR1 MGHDK, CDR2 SYGVNS. In DNA form, the CDR3 reads TGTGCCAGCAGTGTTGCAGGGGCGAGGACTGAGGCTTTCTTT. It specifies CASSVAGARTEAFF.

The chain employs TRBV2 and TRBJ2-7; D is ambiguous. Germline V lookup: CDR1 SNHLY, CDR2 FYNNEI. Deletions cut 4 bases from V and 0 bases from J, with 7 bases between. This CDR3 spans 13 amino acids. CDR3 in amino acids: CASSGIASYEQYF. In DNA, the CDR3 is TGTGCCAGCAGTGGTATAGCCTCCTACGAGCAGTACTTC.

This clone was recorded only once. J is TRBJ2-6 and V is TRBV11-2; no clear D. This CDR3 region has 15 residues. The germline V gene encodes CDR1 SGHAT and CDR2 FQNNGV. Trimming shortened V by 6 bases and J by 0 bases, and 9 bases separated the two germline ends. The CDR3 is CASSSSTSGANVLTF. CDR3 in DNA: TGTGCCAGCAGTTCTAGTACCTCTGGGGCCAACGTCCTGACTTTC. The full variable domain, with the rest looked up from reference TRBV11-2 and TRBJ2-6, is EAGVAQSPRYKIIEKRQSVAFWCNPISGHATLYWYQQILGQGPKLLIQFQNNGVVDDSQLPKDRFSAERLKGVDSTLKIQPAKLEDSAVYLCASSSSTSGANVLTFGAGSRLTVL.

The table lists this clone with a few counts. The CDR3 here is CASSPPEGGETEAFF. As DNA, the CDR3 is TGTGCCAGCTCACCACCGGAAGGGGGAGAAACTGAAGCTTTCTTT. The chain has TRBV18 and TRBJ1-1, with D possibly matching TRBD1 (6 bases). Trimming cost V 0 bases and J 5 bases, with 13 bases left between them. CDR1 is KGHSH, CDR2 LQKENI, per germline. The CDR3 has 15 residues.

The gene calls are TRBV7-2 and TRBJ1-1; a possible D gene is TRBD1 (6 bases). Looked up from germline, CDR1 is SGHTA and CDR2 is FQGNSA. V was clipped by 3 bases and J by 5 bases, with 13 bases between them. The length of the CDR3 is 14 residues. CDR3 DNA: TGTGCCAGCAGCTTCTCAGGGAGGGGGACTGAAGCTTTCTTT. This codes for CASSFSGRGTEAFF.

The rearrangement uses TRBV30 and TRBJ1-1; TRBD1 matches at 8 bases. The V segment lost 1 base and the J segment 3 bases; nucleotides outside the gene matches: 4. CDR3 length equals 14 residues. Germline CDR1 is GTSNPN and CDR2 is SVGIG (reference sequence). The DNA of the CDR3 is TGTGCCTGGAGTGCAGGGGGCTTGGACACTGAAGCTTTCTTT. It codes for CAWSAGGLDTEAFF.

This clone was counted a few times. The chain is built from TRBV27 and TRBJ1-2; 9 bases line up with TRBD1. V dropped 3 bases and J dropped 7; count of bases not matched to a gene: 12. The germline gives CDR1 MNHEY, CDR2 SMNVEV (reference sequence). CDR3 length: 16 residues. The CDR3 loop is CASSLSGTGLGGGYTF. The CDR3 nucleotides are TGTGCCAGCAGTTTGTCCGGGACAGGGCTTGGGGGTGGCTACACCTTC.

The chain couples TRBV4-3 to TRBJ1-6; 7 bases are shared with TRBD1. In germline, CDR1 is LGHNA, CDR2 YSLEER. V shed 4 bases, J shed 11 bases, and the junction held 8 bases outside the gene matches. The CDR3 covers 14 residues. The CDR3 sequence is CASSPRQGGTPLHF. The CDR3 DNA follows: TGCGCCAGCAGCCCGAGACAGGGCGGGACACCCCTCCACTTT.

The rearrangement uses TRBV13 and TRBJ1-2, with D possibly matching TRBD1 (5 bases). The CDR3 has 14 amino acids. Germline CDR1 reads PRHDT; CDR2 reads FYEKMQ (reference sequence). Trimming cost V 5 bases and J 1 base, with 11 bases left between them. CDR3 nucleotides: TGTGCCAGCAGCCGGGGGACTGGTAACTATGGCTACACCTTC. Protein: CASSRGTGNYGYTF.

This sequence joins TRBV6-4 and TRBJ2-1; TRBD1 might be the D (6 bases). The CDR3 extends over 15 amino acids. Trimming took 5 bases from V and 7 from J, leaving 18 bases between them. CDR1 is MRHNA and CDR2 is SNTAGT in the germline V gene. This CDR3 is CASSPEWGLGNEQFF. The CDR3 nucleotides are TGTGCCAGCAGTCCAGAGTGGGGGCTGGGGAATGAGCAGTTCTTC.

V usage is TRBV25-1 and J usage is TRBJ2-5; 8 bases line up with TRBD2. CDR3 length equals 17 residues. CDR1 and CDR2 (germline): MGHDK, SYGVNS. V was clipped by 4 bases and J by 2 bases; unmatched bases: 12. CDR3 sequence (DNA): TGTGCCAGCAGTGTTGGGTTTCCGACGGGGGGGCAAGAGACCCAGTACTTC. As protein: CASSVGFPTGGQETQYF.

This clone has a handful of counts. An end of the junction does not agree with germline; a read error may underlie this. This chain connects TRBV7-9 to TRBJ1-1, with no clear D. The CDR3 runs 15 residues. The germline V gene encodes CDR1 SEHNR and CDR2 FQNEAQ (reference sequence). CDR3 in DNA: TGTTCCAGCAGCCCCCCGGGAACAACGAACACTGAGGCTTTCTTT. Amino acids: CSSSPPGTTNTEAFF.

In this sample, this clone turned up once. The chain links TRBV5-1 to TRBJ1-1; D might be TRBD1 (6 bases). The CDR3 is 17 residues long. The germline V and J ends were trimmed by 2 bases and 4 bases, with 21 bases remaining between them. The germline CDR1 and CDR2 sequences are SGHRS and YFSETQ. CDR3 in DNA: TGCGCCAGCAGCTTCGGGACAACTCAGAGAGGGAGCACTGAAGCTTTCTTT. Translating it yields CASSFGTTQRGSTEAFF.

J is TRBJ2-6 and V is TRBV5-1, with a tentative D call TRBD2 (6 bases). Trimming removed 4 bases from V and 0 bases from J, with 11 bases in between. Per germline, CDR1 SGHRS and CDR2 YFSETQ. The CDR3 covers 16 residues. CDR3 sequence: CASSVGTSSGANVLTF. CDR3 nucleotides: TGCGCCAGCAGCGTGGGGACTTCCTCTGGGGCCAACGTCCTGACTTTC.

In this sample, this clone turned up once. The chain couples TRBV6-1 to TRBJ1-1, with D perhaps matching TRBD1 (6 bases). Germline CDR1 and CDR2: MNHNS and SASEGT. V was pared by 2 bases and J by 4 bases, with 11 bases between. The CDR3 contains 14 residues. The CDR3 region is CASSENRDCTEAFF. DNA for the CDR3: TGTGCCAGCAGTGAAAACAGGGATTGCACTGAAGCTTTCTTT.